This T cell receptor beta chain was sequenced for a study of blood T cell repertoires in COVID-19. Study at large: PBMCs, B-cell-depleted T cells, or T cells were the source of the cDNA or gDNA that made up the material.

This CDR3 contains 14 residues. Germline V gene data show CDR1 as LNHNV and CDR2 as YYDKDF (reference sequence). V lost 5 bases and J 6 bases, leaving 16 bases between the germline ends. Original data processing: Nucleated cell number was recorded as an estimate derived from reference gene primer amplification. Libraries were prepared by immunoSEQ multiplex PCR; TCRdb keeps only in-frame clonotypes and omits some of them. Clonal size and the V and J genes are those of that table, whereas D and trimming came from the DNA. This table holds about 53,000 clones, 77% found once. The genes are TRBV15 and TRBJ1-2; D may be TRBD1 (5 bases). The sequencing sample was made of peripheral blood. The source of this sequence is a man aged 65-85 years with active or convalescent COVID-19. The CDR3 bases are TGTGCCACCAGCGTAAGGACAACCGGGCATGGCTACACCTTC. It specifies CATSVRTTGHGYTF. Variable domain in full (rest from reference TRBV15 and TRBJ1-2): DAMVIQNPRYQVTQFGKPVTLSCSQTLNHNVMYWYQQKSSQAPKLLFHYYDKDFNNEADTPDNFQSRRPNTSFCFLDIRSPGLGDTAMYLCATSVRTTGHGYTFGSGTRLTVV.